The clone carrying this TCR beta chain was observed many times. Its antigen remains unknown. The CDR3 end falls 3 residues outside the read, so it is completed with the germline J gene. Germline CDR1 MNHEY, CDR2 SVGEGT. The CDR3 has 14 residues. Trimming took 6 bases from V and 5 from J, leaving 16 bases between them. The record originates from a study of T cell clonality in common variable immunodeficiency. General study points: Reportedly, TCR beta sequences from common variable immunodeficiency showed fewer deletions and N-nucleotide insertions. Repertoire-complication correlations in CVID were limited by patient heterogeneity.

Libraries were prepared by immunoSEQ multiplex PCR; TCRdb keeps only in-frame clonotypes and omits some of them. The counts give about 81,000 clones, none of them seen only once; about 0.8% is held by the top ten. The gene calls are TRBV6-2 or TRBV6-3 and TRBJ2-5, with D maybe TRBD1 (6 bases). The TCR sequence derives from a person aged 18-69 years in good health. What was sequenced was peripheral blood mononuclear cells. The part of the CDR3 DNA that was read is TGTGCCAGCAGACCTACAACAGGGTTGGAGACC. It codes for CASRPTTGLET. The complete CDR3 reads CASRPTTGLETQYF.